This T cell receptor beta chain was captured by sequencing in a study of blood T cell repertoires in COVID-19. Only in-frame clones appear in the TCRdb table, and some are missing; sequencing was by immunoSEQ multiplex PCR. Counted here are about 91,000 clones, 85% to 90% occurring once; the ten biggest clones make up 8.1%. CDR3 length: 12 residues. V dropped 4 bases and J dropped 7 bases, with 8 bases sitting between them. CDR1 is SGDLS and CDR2 is YYNGEE in the germline V gene. The sequenced sample was peripheral blood. The sequence was obtained from a woman in her seventies with acute or convalescent COVID-19. The chain carries TRBV9 and TRBJ2-2, with a weak D call TRBD2 (6 bases). The CDR3 DNA sequence: TGTGCCAGCAGCCTTAGCGGCGGGGAGCTGTTTTTT. Translation gives CASSLSGGELFF.